This TCR beta chain was sequenced for a study of CD8 T cells in ankylosing spondylitis. For TCR beta, libraries came from quantitative 5'-RACE with molecular barcodes. One entry per CDR3 protein, called by TCRdb with MiXCR from the 5' RACE reads. The sample yields more than 150,000 distinct CDR3 sequences, about 20% seen once. Many counts were recorded for this clonotype. Its matching antigen is unknown. General observations from the study: Significant enrichment of disease-linked clones was reportedly seen in matched ankylosing spondylitis synovial fluid. A motif of roughly eight highly homologous TCR beta variants was seen as apparently characteristic of ankylosing spondylitis blood.

The material sequenced was blood, either unsorted or a sorted T cell fraction (not recorded which). The source of this sequence is a male donor aged 5 to 29 with ankylosing spondylitis or in good health (not recorded which).

The CDR3 region is CASSQVRSGANVLTF. The CDR3, as DNA: TGTGCCAGCAGCCAAGTTCGCTCTGGGGCCAACGTCCTGACTTTC. The V and J genes are TRBV4-2 and TRBJ2-6, with unresolved D. CDR1 is LGHNA, CDR2 YNFKEQ, per germline. The V end was cut by 1 base, the J end by 0 bases, with 4 bases between. CDR3 length equals 15 residues.